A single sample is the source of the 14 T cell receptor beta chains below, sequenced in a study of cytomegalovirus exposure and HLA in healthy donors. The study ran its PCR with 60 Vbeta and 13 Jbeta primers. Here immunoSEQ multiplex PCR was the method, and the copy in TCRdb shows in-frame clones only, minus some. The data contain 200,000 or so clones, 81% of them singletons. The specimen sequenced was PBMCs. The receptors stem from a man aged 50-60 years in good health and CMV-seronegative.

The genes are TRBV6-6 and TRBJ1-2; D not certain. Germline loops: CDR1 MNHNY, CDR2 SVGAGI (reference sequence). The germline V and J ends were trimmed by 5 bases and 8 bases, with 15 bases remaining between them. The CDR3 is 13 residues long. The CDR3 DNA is TGTGCCAGCAGTCAAGAGACAATTGGGGGCTACACCTTC. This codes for CASSQETIGGYTF.

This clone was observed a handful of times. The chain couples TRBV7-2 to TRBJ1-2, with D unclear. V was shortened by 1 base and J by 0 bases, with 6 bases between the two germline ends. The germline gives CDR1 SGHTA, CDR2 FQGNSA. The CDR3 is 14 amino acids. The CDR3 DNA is TGTGCCAGCAGCTTAGTTGCGGCTAACTATGGCTACACCTTC. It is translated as CASSLVAANYGYTF.

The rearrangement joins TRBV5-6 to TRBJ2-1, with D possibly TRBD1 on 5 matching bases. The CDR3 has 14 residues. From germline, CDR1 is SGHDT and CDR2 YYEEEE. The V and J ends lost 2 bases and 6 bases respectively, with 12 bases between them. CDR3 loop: CASSLATGVNEQFF. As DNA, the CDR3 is TGTGCCAGCAGCTTAGCTACAGGTGTCAATGAGCAGTTCTTC. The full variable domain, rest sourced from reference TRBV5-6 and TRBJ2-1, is DAGVTQSPTHLIKTRGQQVTLRCSPKSGHDTVSWYQQALGQGPQFIFQYYEEEERQRGNFPDRFSGHQFPNYSSELNVNALLLGDSALYLCASSLATGVNEQFFGPGTRLTVL.

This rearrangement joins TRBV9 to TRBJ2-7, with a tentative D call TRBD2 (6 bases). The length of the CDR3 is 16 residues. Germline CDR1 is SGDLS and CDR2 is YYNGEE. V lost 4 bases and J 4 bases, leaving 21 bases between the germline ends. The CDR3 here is CASSPFVGTGGYEQYF. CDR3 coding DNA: TGTGCCAGCAGCCCCTTCGTCGGGACCGGAGGGTACGAGCAGTACTTC.

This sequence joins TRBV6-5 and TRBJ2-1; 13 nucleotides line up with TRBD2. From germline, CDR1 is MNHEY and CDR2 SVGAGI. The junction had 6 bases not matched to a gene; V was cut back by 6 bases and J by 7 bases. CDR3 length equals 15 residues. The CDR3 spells CASSPTSGGGNEQFF. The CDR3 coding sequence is TGTGCCAGCAGCCCAACTAGCGGGGGGGGGAATGAGCAGTTCTTC.

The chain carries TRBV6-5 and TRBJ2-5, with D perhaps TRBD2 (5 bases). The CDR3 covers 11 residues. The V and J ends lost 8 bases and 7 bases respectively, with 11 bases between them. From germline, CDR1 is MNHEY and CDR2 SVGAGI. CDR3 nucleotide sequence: TGTGCCAGCTCCGGGGAAGGGACCCAGTACTTC. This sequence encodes CASSGEGTQYF.

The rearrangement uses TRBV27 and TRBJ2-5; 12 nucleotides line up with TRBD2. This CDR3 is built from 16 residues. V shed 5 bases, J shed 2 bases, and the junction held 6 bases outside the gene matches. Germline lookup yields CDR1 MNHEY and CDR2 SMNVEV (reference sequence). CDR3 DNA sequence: TGTGCCAGCAGTCCACTAGCGGGGGGCCCTCAAGAGACCCAGTACTTC. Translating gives CASSPLAGGPQETQYF.

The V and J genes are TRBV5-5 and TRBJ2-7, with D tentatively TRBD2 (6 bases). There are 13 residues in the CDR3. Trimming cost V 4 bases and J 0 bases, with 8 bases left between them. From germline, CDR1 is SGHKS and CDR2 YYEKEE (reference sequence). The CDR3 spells CASSGGSSYEQYF. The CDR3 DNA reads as TGTGCCAGCAGCGGGGGGAGCTCCTACGAGCAGTACTTC. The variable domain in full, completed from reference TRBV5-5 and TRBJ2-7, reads DAGVTQSPTHLIKTRGQQVTLRCSPISGHKSVSWYQQVLGQGPQFIFQYYEKEERGRGNFPDRFSARQFPNYSSELNVNALLLGDSALYLCASSGGSSYEQYFGPGTRLTVT.

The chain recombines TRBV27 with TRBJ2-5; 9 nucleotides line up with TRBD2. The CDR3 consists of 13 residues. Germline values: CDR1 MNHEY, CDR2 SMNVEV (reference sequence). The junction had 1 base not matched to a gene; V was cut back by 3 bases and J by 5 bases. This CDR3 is CASSFAGGETQYF. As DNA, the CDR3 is TGTGCCAGCAGTTTTGCGGGGGGGGAGACCCAGTACTTC.

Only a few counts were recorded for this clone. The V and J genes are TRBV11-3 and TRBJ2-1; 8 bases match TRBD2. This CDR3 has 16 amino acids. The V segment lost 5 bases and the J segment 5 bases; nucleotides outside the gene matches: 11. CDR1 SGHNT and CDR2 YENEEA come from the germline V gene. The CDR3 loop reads CASSGGGIDVDNEQFF. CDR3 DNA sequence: TGTGCCAGCAGCGGCGGGGGGATAGACGTTGACAATGAGCAGTTCTTC.

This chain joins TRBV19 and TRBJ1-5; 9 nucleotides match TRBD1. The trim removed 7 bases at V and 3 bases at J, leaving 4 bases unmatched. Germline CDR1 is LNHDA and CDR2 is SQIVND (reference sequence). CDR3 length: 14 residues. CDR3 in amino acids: CASKRTGDNQPQHF. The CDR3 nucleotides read TGTGCCAGTAAAAGGACAGGGGACAATCAGCCCCAGCATTTT.

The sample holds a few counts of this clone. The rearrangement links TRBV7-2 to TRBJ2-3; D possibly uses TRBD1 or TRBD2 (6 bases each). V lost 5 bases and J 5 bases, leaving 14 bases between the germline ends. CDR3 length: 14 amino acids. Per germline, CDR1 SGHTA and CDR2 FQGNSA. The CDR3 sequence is CASSVGGTLDTQYF. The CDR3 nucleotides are TGTGCCAGCAGCGTAGGGGGGACTCTAGATACGCAGTATTTT.

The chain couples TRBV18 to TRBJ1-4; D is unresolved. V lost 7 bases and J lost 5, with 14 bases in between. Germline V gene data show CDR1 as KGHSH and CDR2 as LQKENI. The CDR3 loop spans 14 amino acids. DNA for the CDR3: TGTGCCAGCTTCTTGAGGGCCTTAAATGAAAAACTGTTTTTT. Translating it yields CASFLRALNEKLFF.

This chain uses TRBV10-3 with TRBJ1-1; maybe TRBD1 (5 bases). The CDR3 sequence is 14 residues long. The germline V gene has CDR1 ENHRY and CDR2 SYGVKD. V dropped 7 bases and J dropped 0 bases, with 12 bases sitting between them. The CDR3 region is CAITVSGMNTEAFF. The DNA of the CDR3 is TGTGCCATCACCGTCTCAGGGATGAACACTGAAGCTTTCTTT.